This is a list of T cell receptor beta chains from one sample in a study of cytomegalovirus exposure and HLA in healthy donors. Repertoires were generated with immunoSEQ multiplex PCR, while TCRdb's copy carries only in-frame clones and drops some. The sample holds 140,000 or so clones, approximately 92% seen once. The sample consisted of PBMCs. These receptors were taken from a woman aged 18 to 35 in good health and CMV-seropositive. Each CDR3 is given with its conserved first and last residue. The D gene is left open where the match is weak. Not every row has a clone size; where given, it reads once, few, many or a size class.

V: TRBV7-9; D: -; J: TRBJ2-7; size: -; DNA: TGTGCCAGCAGCTCCTGGGACACCTACGAGCAGTACTTC; CDR3: CASSSWDTYEQYF
V: TRBV27; D: -; J: TRBJ2-3; size: -; DNA: TGTGCCAGCAGTTTCCTGGCTGCAGATACGCAGTATTTT; CDR3: CASSFLAADTQYF
V: TRBV4-2; D: TRBD1; J: TRBJ1-5; size: -; DNA: TGTGCCAGCAGCCGAGACAACAGGGGTGACAATCAGCCCCAGCATTTT; CDR3: CASSRDNRGDNQPQHF
V: TRBV19; D: TRBD1; J: TRBJ1-1; size: -; DNA: TGTGCCAGTAGTGAGCCCGGACAGGGCTTTAACACTGAAGCTTTCTTT; CDR3: CASSEPGQGFNTEAFF
V: TRBV6-1; D: -; J: TRBJ2-7; size: -; DNA: TGTGCCAGCGGGAGCTCCTACGAGCAGTACTTC; CDR3: CASGSSYEQYF
V: TRBV18; D: TRBD1; J: TRBJ1-1; size: -; DNA: TGTGCCAGCTCACCAGGGACAGGGGGCATCACTGAAGCTTTCTTT; CDR3: CASSPGTGGITEAFF
V: TRBV28; D: -; J: TRBJ2-7; size: -; DNA: TGTGCCAGCAGTTTAGGCGGGGCCTCTGGGGAGCAGTACTTC; CDR3: CASSLGGASGEQYF
V: TRBV2; D: TRBD1; J: TRBJ2-3; size: -; DNA: TGTGCCAGCATGAGGGGACAGGGGATCACAGATACGCAGTATTTT; CDR3: CASMRGQGITDTQYF
V: TRBV28; D: TRBD2; J: TRBJ2-5; size: -; DNA: TGTGCCAGCAGTTTATCCTGGCAGGGAGGGGAGACCCAGTACTTC; CDR3: CASSLSWQGGETQYF
V: TRBV5-4; D: TRBD1; J: TRBJ1-2; size: -; DNA: TGTGCCAGCAGCTCGGACAGGGTCTATGGCTACACCTTC; CDR3: CASSSDRVYGYTF
V: TRBV15; D: -; J: TRBJ2-1; size: -; DNA: TGTGCCACCAGCAGAGATCCCTTCGTGGAGGGGTCCAATGAGCAGTTCTTC; CDR3: CATSRDPFVEGSNEQFF
V: TRBV11-2; D: -; J: TRBJ1-2; size: -; DNA: TGTGCCAGCAGCTTATCACAGGGACACCGGCGGGGCTACACCTTC; CDR3: CASSLSQGHRRGYTF
V: TRBV9; D: TRBD1; J: TRBJ2-3; size: few; DNA: TGTGCCAGCAGTGCGACAGGGGGCGATCCAGATACGCAGTATTTT; CDR3: CASSATGGDPDTQYF
V: TRBV12-2; D: -; J: TRBJ1-1; size: -; DNA: TGTGCAAGTCGCTTGAAACAGGGGGCTAGCACTGAAGCTTTCTTT; CDR3: CASRLKQGASTEAFF
V: TRBV6-1; D: TRBD2; J: TRBJ2-1; size: -; DNA: TGTGCCAGCAAGGGACTAGCGGGATGGTTTGAGCAGTTCTTC; CDR3: CASKGLAGWFEQFF
V: TRBV6-5; D: -; J: TRBJ1-2; size: -; DNA: TGTGCCAGCAGTTACTCGGGGGGGGATTACACCTTC; CDR3: CASSYSGGDYTF
V: TRBV15; D: -; J: TRBJ2-1; size: -; DNA: TGTGCCACCAGCAGACTCGGGACTGCCTTTGTAGCTTACAATGAGCAGTTCTTC; CDR3: CATSRLGTAFVAYNEQFF
V: TRBV5-4; D: -; J: TRBJ2-2; size: -; DNA: TGTGCCAGCAGCTTGTCACTAGCGAACACCGGGGAGCTGTTTTTT; CDR3: CASSLSLANTGELFF
V: TRBV27; D: -; J: TRBJ1-3; size: -; DNA: TGTGCCAGCGGGAGGCTCAACCCTGGAAACACCATATATTTT; CDR3: CASGRLNPGNTIYF
V: TRBV15; D: -; J: TRBJ2-7; size: -; DNA: TGTGCCACCAGCGTCCAAGCCGAGGGCCCCTACGAGCAGTACTTC; CDR3: CATSVQAEGPYEQYF
V: TRBV7-2; D: TRBD2; J: TRBJ2-1; size: once; DNA: TGTGCCAGCAGCCAACTTGGGGGGGTTTCCTACAATGAGCAGTTCTTC; CDR3: CASSQLGGVSYNEQFF
V: TRBV28; D: -; J: TRBJ1-2; size: few; DNA: TGTGCCAGCAGAAAAGAGAACTATGGCTACACCTTC; CDR3: CASRKENYGYTF
V: TRBV5-1; D: -; J: TRBJ1-1; size: -; DNA: TGCGCCAGCAGCTTTACAGGGCTCACTGAAGCTTTCTTT; CDR3: CASSFTGLTEAFF
V: TRBV28; D: TRBD2; J: TRBJ2-5; size: once; DNA: TGTGCCAGCACTTTCCGGACTAGCGGTAAAGAGACCCAGTACTTC; CDR3: CASTFRTSGKETQYF
V: TRBV7-2; D: TRBD2; J: TRBJ2-1; size: -; DNA: TGTGCCAGCAGCTTATCCGGCGGCCGCTTCCGGGGGGTCTACAATGAGCAGTTCTTC; CDR3: CASSLSGGRFRGVYNEQFF
V: TRBV6-1; D: -; J: TRBJ1-1; size: -; DNA: TGTGCCAGCAGTGATTGGGAGGGCACTGAAGCTTTCTTT; CDR3: CASSDWEGTEAFF
V: TRBV7-6; D: -; J: TRBJ1-5; size: -; DNA: TGTGCCAGCACCCCTGGGCAGGGGTGCAATCAGCCCCAGCATTTT; CDR3: CASTPGQGCNQPQHF
V: TRBV28; D: -; J: TRBJ2-2; size: -; DNA: TGTGCCAGCAGTTCATACCCCAGGGAAGGGACCGGGGAGCTGTTTTTT; CDR3: CASSSYPREGTGELFF
V: TRBV5-1; D: TRBD2; J: TRBJ2-1; size: -; DNA: TGCGCCAGCAGCTTAGTAGCGGGGGGAAACAATGAGCAGTTCTTC; CDR3: CASSLVAGGNNEQFF
V: TRBV28; D: -; J: TRBJ1-6; size: few; DNA: TGTGCCAGCAGTTTAGGTTACGGTTCGTCACCCCTCCACTTT; CDR3: CASSLGYGSSPLHF
V: TRBV27; D: -; J: TRBJ2-3; size: -; DNA: TGTGCCAGCAGTTTAACAGACAGCCCCACAGATACGCAGTATTTT; CDR3: CASSLTDSPTDTQYF
V: TRBV5-1; D: TRBD1; J: TRBJ2-7; size: -; DNA: TGCGCCAGCAGGGGTGGGACAGGGGGCTCAGGCGAGCAGTACTTC; CDR3: CASRGGTGGSGEQYF
V: TRBV27; D: TRBD1; J: TRBJ2-7; size: -; DNA: TGTGCCAGCAGTGGGACCGGGACAGGGGCCTACGAGCAGTACTTC; CDR3: CASSGTGTGAYEQYF
V: TRBV7-2; D: -; J: TRBJ1-2; size: few; DNA: TGTGCCAGCAGCTTAGGAGGACTTAACTATGGCTACACCTTC; CDR3: CASSLGGLNYGYTF
V: TRBV6-1; D: -; J: TRBJ1-5; size: -; DNA: TGTGCCAGCCTTGAGCAGGGGAATCAGCCCCAGCATTTT; CDR3: CASLEQGNQPQHF
V: TRBV5-5; D: TRBD1; J: TRBJ1-2; size: -; DNA: TGTGCCAGCAGCTCCCAGGGGGCGCGGAACTATGGCTACACCTTC; CDR3: CASSSQGARNYGYTF
V: TRBV19; D: -; J: TRBJ2-1; size: once; DNA: TGTGCCAGTATTTGGACACAGGGAGGGAACGATGAGCAGTTCTTC; CDR3: CASIWTQGGNDEQFF
V: TRBV28; D: TRBD1; J: TRBJ2-1; size: -; DNA: TGTGCCAGCAGTAAAACAGGGGGCGTTTACAATGAGCAGTTCTTC; CDR3: CASSKTGGVYNEQFF
V: TRBV19; D: -; J: TRBJ1-1; size: -; DNA: TGTGCCAGGGGAGCAGGGGACACTGAAGCTTTCTTT; CDR3: CARGAGDTEAFF
V: TRBV14; D: TRBD2; J: TRBJ2-3; size: -; DNA: TGTGCCAGCAGCCCCTTTGGACTAGCGGGGGGGCGGTTCACAGATACGCAGTATTTT; CDR3: CASSPFGLAGGRFTDTQYF
V: TRBV7-6; D: TRBD1; J: TRBJ1-5; size: -; DNA: TGTGCCAGCAGCTTGGACAGGGGTCAGCCCCAGCATTTT; CDR3: CASSLDRGQPQHF
V: TRBV29-1; D: -; J: TRBJ2-3; size: -; DNA: TGCAGCGTTCGGACTGTCAAACCAGATACGCAGTATTTT; CDR3: CSVRTVKPDTQYF
V: TRBV5-4; D: TRBD1; J: TRBJ1-1; size: once; DNA: TGTGCCAGCAGCTCAACCACCAGAACAGGGGCCTTGAACACTGAAGCTTTCTTT; CDR3: CASSSTTRTGALNTEAFF
V: TRBV5-6; D: -; J: TRBJ1-2; size: -; DNA: TGTGCCAGCAGTCTTGCAGGGTACGGCTACACCTTC; CDR3: CASSLAGYGYTF
V: TRBV4-1; D: TRBD2; J: TRBJ2-3; size: once; DNA: TGCGCCAGCAGCCAAGACATCGGACTAGCGGGGTACGGGACGCAGTATTTT; CDR3: CASSQDIGLAGYGTQYF
V: TRBV30; D: -; J: TRBJ2-2; size: few; DNA: TGTGCCTGGATGCGGGGCAGGGTCACCGGGGAGCTGTTTTTT; CDR3: CAWMRGRVTGELFF
V: TRBV5-1; D: TRBD1; J: TRBJ1-4; size: -; DNA: TGCGCCAGCAGCTTGACAGGGGGATCCCTTGAAAAACTGTTTTTT; CDR3: CASSLTGGSLEKLFF
V: TRBV4-2; D: -; J: TRBJ2-3; size: -; DNA: TGTGCCAGCAGCCAAGAGGGCTCGAGCGGAGGGGGCCCAGATACGCAGTATTTT; CDR3: CASSQEGSSGGGPDTQYF